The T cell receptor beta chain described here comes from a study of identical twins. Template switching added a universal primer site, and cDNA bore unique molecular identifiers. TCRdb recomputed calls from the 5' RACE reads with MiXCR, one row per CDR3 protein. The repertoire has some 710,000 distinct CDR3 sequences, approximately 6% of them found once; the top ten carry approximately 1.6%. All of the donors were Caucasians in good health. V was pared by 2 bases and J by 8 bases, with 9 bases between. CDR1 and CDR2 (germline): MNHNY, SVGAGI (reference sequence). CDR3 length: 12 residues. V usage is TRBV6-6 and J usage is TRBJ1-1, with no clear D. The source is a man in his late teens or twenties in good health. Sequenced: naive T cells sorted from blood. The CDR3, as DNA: TGTGCCAGCAGTTACGGGCGGTCAGAAGCTTTCTTT. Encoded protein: CASSYGRSEAFF.